This T cell receptor beta chain came from a study of shared clonotypes between healthy human individuals. Study-wide results and limits: The sharing of around 5% of naive CD4 clonotypes was seen across several donors.

This clone was detected once. Its antigen is undetermined. Donors had no recently reported acute infections or vaccinations and were HIV-negative. The authors divided CD4+ cells into CD45RA+ naive and CD45RA-negative memory subsets. As originally analysed: As immunoSEQ supplied junction-only sequences (without quality scores), filtering differed. This table comes from immunoSEQ multiplex PCR, and its TCRdb copy is limited to in-frame clones, with some not included. The V and J calls and clone size are taken from that table; D and trimming were inferred from the DNA. The sample shows almost 750,000 clones, approximately 72% of them seen only once. CDR3 length: 16 amino acids. V trimming: 3 bases; J trimming: 0 bases; junction bases outside the gene matches: 7. CDR1 is SGDLS, CDR2 YYNGEE, per germline.

This chain uses TRBV9 with TRBJ2-3; the match to TRBD1 covers 7 bases. Input material: memory CD4+ T cells sorted from blood. Subset in this sample: CD45RA-negative fraction. This TCR derives from a woman aged 25 to 39 in good health. CDR3 bases: TGTGCCAGCAGCGCGAGGGGGCAGGTGAGCACAGATACGCAGTATTTT. As protein: CASSARGQVSTDTQYF. The whole variable domain, filled in from reference TRBV9 and TRBJ2-3, reads DSGVTQTPKHLITATGQRVTLRCSPRSGDLSVYWYQQSLDQGLQFLIQYYNGEERAKGNILERFSAQQFPDLHSELNLSSLELGDSALYFCASSARGQVSTDTQYFGPGTRLTVL.